This TCR beta chain is drawn from a study of cytomegalovirus exposure and HLA in healthy donors. The CDR3 covers 13 residues. The J segment lost 5 bases and the V segment lost 4 bases, leaving 1 base of the junction unmatched. CDR1 SNHLY and CDR2 FYNNEI come from the germline V gene. Amplification used 60 Vbeta primers and 13 Jbeta primers. Repertoires were generated with immunoSEQ multiplex PCR, while TCRdb's copy carries only in-frame clones and drops some. Of under 200,000 clones in the sample, 70% to 80% were seen once. The genes are TRBV2 and TRBJ2-5; 10 bases fit TRBD2. The sample comprised PBMCs. This TCR was sampled from a woman younger than 45 in good health and CMV-seropositive. The CDR3 sequence: CASSGGLAETQYF. The DNA of the CDR3 is TGTGCCAGCAGTGGGGGACTAGCGGAGACCCAGTACTTC.